This entry is about one T cell receptor (beta chain). Its antigen is still unknown. Base qualities are not provided; no much larger clone lies one nucleotide away. The CDR3, cysteine through phenylalanine, is 13 amino acids long. Just the 39-base CDR3 DNA is kept, in frame starting at base 1. V is reduced by 7 bases and J by 11 bases, leaving a spacing of 17 bases between them. The germline V gene encodes CDR1 LGHDT and CDR2 YNNKEL (reference sequence). The intended sense of this specimen's time point label: baseline before first vaccination. Vaccinee samples were obtained from the UK trials COV001 and COV002, which included a single-blind randomized controlled phase 2/3 trial of AZD1222 (ChAdOx1 nCoV-19) in healthy adults. For TCRbeta chain sequencing, PBMC samples from trial participants were taken at day 0 and at day 28 after the second dose. The data belong to a study of T cell responses to AZD1222 COVID-19 vaccine (dated by TCRdb to the early 2020s). Concerning the study at large: Because spike-specific TCR depth and breadth did not differ between the two schedules, AZD1222 recipients who got a second dose at roughly 4 weeks were pooled with those who got a second dose at roughly 12 weeks. A total of under 250 trial participants underwent TCR sequencing, of whom roughly 210 had received two doses of AZD1222 and some 25 had received two doses of the MenACWY control vaccine. Trial participants were enrolled into age subgroups of 18-55, 56-69 and 70-plus years, which contained roughly 150, 30 and 60 TCR-sequenced participants, respectively. Paper-wide results and their limitations: Epitopes outside the regions mutated in the B.1.351 and B.1.1.7 variants were reportedly recognized by nearly half of the unique spike-specific TCRs. Conclusions about previously exposed vaccinees are limited, since just six AZD1222 recipients were seropositive for SARS-CoV-2 at baseline. Participants were mostly white British and included more females than males, and it was suggested by the authors that clonal diversity may have been underestimated. The 56-69-year group was small, and its depth increase did not reach significance, likely because of low power. The whole spike protein was spanned by vaccine-associated CD4 TCRs, and dominant responses were seen in regions 160-218 and 743-854. After two AZD1222 doses, spike-specific TCR breadth and depth were significantly higher than at day 0 and than in MenACWY recipients. No day 14 peak-response samples were available, so repertoires were characterized only after the peak T cell response.

The CDR3 regions of human TCRbeta chains were analyzed by immunosequencing. The authors' pipeline ran thus. TCRs in the repertoires were matched against a reference library of SARS-CoV-2-specific TCRs that had been generated with the MIRA antigen-specificity platform. Breadth was defined as the fraction of unique TCRs that were SARS-CoV-2-associated. Depth was defined as the fraction of total T cells that were SARS-CoV-2-associated. Using the MIRA data, every spike-specific TCR was mapped to the spike region that the TCR reacted to and assigned to either a CD4 or a CD8 class. Log10-transformed breadth and depth values were compared by one-way ANOVA with Sidak's multiple comparisons tests. TCRdb obtained this table from immuneACCESS and retained in-frame rearrangements with V and J assigned. These tables miss some clones; where compared with another copy, unresolved V genes account for less than half of the shortfall, and the remainder is unexplained. The V and J calls and clone size were taken over from that table, and D and trimming were inferred from the DNA. The sample data list more than 95,000 clones, and around 94% of these were observed just once. The ten most abundant clones make up 2.5% to 3% of the sample.

Material: peripheral blood, obtained on day 0 of AZD1222 vaccination. This sequence uses TRBV3-1 (or the pseudogene TRBV3-2) and TRBJ1-4; the D gene remains uncertain. The TCR originated in an adult in good health. The CDR3 protein sequence reads: CASTLMGSSKLFF. Here is the DNA: TGTGCCAGCACCCTAATGGGCTCATCCAAACTGTTTTTT.